This is a list of T cell receptor beta chains from one sample in a study of shared clonotypes between healthy human individuals. Profiling relied on immunoSEQ multiplex PCR, and the TCRdb table lists in-frame clones only, not all of them. The sample includes roughly 1,100,000 clones, about 74% of them seen just once. Sequencing used memory CD4+ T cells sorted from blood. These receptors all come from a man aged 18 to 35 in good health. Both conserved end residues are part of each CDR3. The D gene is left open where the match is weak. Expanded clones are given a class, and other clones once, few, many or no size at all.

D gene	clone size	J gene	V gene	CDR3 DNA	CDR3 protein
TRBD1	NA	TRBJ2-3	TRBV5-6	TGTGCCAGCAGCGTGGACAGGGCAGATACGCAGTATTTT	CASSVDRADTQYF
TRBD1	once	TRBJ1-5	TRBV7-2	TGTGCCAGCAGCCAGTACAGGGGAGCCAATCAGCCCCAGCATTTT	CASSQYRGANQPQHF
TRBD1	NA	TRBJ1-2	TRBV10-1	TGCGCCAGCAGTGAGGACAGGGCGTCTGGCTACACCTTC	CASSEDRASGYTF
NA	NA	TRBJ1-3	TRBV28	TGTGCCAGCTGTTCAATGAGGTCTGGAAACACCATATATTTT	CASCSMRSGNTIYF
TRBD1	many	TRBJ2-5	TRBV2	TGTGCCAGCAGAATACAGGGGGTGGGGACCCAGTACTTC	CASRIQGVGTQYF
NA	NA	TRBJ1-6	TRBV6-5	TGTGCCAGCAGGGCCGGGACTTATAATTCACCCCTCCACTTT	CASRAGTYNSPLHF
TRBD1	once	TRBJ2-3	TRBV5-1	TGCGCCAGCAGCCCCGACAGGGGAGGAGGTACGCAGTATTTT	CASSPDRGGGTQYF
NA	NA	TRBJ1-6	TRBV4-1	TGCGCCAGCAGCCAAGATCATGATTCACCCCTCCACTTT	CASSQDHDSPLHF
TRBD1	many	TRBJ2-4	TRBV4-3	TGCGCCAGCAGCCTGGGTGGGGGACAGGGGAAAAACATTCAGTACTTC	CASSLGGGQGKNIQYF
NA	NA	TRBJ2-5	TRBV7-9	TGTGCCAGCAGCCAGGGATCGGGGGAGACCCAGTACTTC	CASSQGSGETQYF
NA	NA	TRBJ1-3	TRBV6-5	TGTGCCAGCAGTTACGGAGCCTCGATCTCTGGAAACACCATATATTTT	CASSYGASISGNTIYF
NA	few	TRBJ1-1	TRBV6-1	TGTGCCAGCAGTGCGGACAGGAACACTGAAGCTTTCTTT	CASSADRNTEAFF
TRBD2	NA	TRBJ2-1	TRBV6-1	TGTGCCAGCAGTGGGGACTACCTTAGCTCCTACAATGAGCAGTTCTTC	CASSGDYLSSYNEQFF
NA	NA	TRBJ2-3	TRBV6-1	TGTGCCAGCAGCCCCGGACAGAGCACAGATACGCAGTATTTT	CASSPGQSTDTQYF
TRBD1	NA	TRBJ2-7	TRBV7-2	TGTGCCAGCAGTCGACAGGGGGGTTTGTACGAGCAGTACTTC	CASSRQGGLYEQYF
NA	few	TRBJ1-5	TRBV29-1	TGCAGCTATGGGGCAGGGGATCAGCCCCAGCATTTT	CSYGAGDQPQHF
TRBD2	NA	TRBJ2-1	TRBV7-9	TGTGCCAGCAGCTTAAATAGCGGGAAAGGGTTTGATGAGCAGTTCTTC	CASSLNSGKGFDEQFF
TRBD2	once	TRBJ2-5	TRBV5-1	TGCGCCAGCAGCTTGTGGACGATGGGCGCGGGGGGGTACCAAGAGACCCAGTACTTC	CASSLWTMGAGGYQETQYF
NA	few	TRBJ2-1	TRBV7-2	TGTGCCAGCAGCTCAGCCCCTAGGGGCAATGAGCAGTTCTTC	CASSSAPRGNEQFF
TRBD1	few	TRBJ1-5	TRBV30	TGTGCCTGGAAACAGGGGAATAGCAATCAGCCCCAGCATTTT	CAWKQGNSNQPQHF
TRBD2	once	TRBJ2-5	TRBV7-2	TGTGCCAGCAGCTCCACCGGGAGGCAAGAGACCCAGTACTTC	CASSSTGRQETQYF
NA	NA	TRBJ1-6	TRBV18	TGTGCCAGCTCACAAAGGGGACCGCAACTAGGAGGCTCCTATAATTCACCCCTCCACTTT	CASSQRGPQLGGSYNSPLHF
NA	NA	TRBJ1-5	TRBV7-2	TGTGCCAGCAGCTTAGATGGGAACTGGGGTCAGCCCCAGCATTTT	CASSLDGNWGQPQHF
NA	NA	TRBJ1-2	TRBV30	TGTGCCTGGAGTGTACAAAGGTGGGATGGCTATGGCTACACCTTC	CAWSVQRWDGYGYTF
TRBD2	NA	TRBJ2-1	TRBV7-9	TGTGCCAGCAGCCTAACTAGCGGTAGGCAGTTCTTC	CASSLTSGRQFF
NA	NA	TRBJ2-3	TRBV30	TGTGCCTGGAGTGTGCAGACAGATACGCAGTATTTT	CAWSVQTDTQYF
NA	NA	TRBJ2-1	TRBV18	TGTGCCAGCTCACCGGGCGCATCGGACAATGAGCAGTTCTTC	CASSPGASDNEQFF
TRBD2	NA	TRBJ2-1	TRBV7-9	TGTGCCAGCAGCGTTAGCGGGACCATCTACAATGAGCAGTTCTTC	CASSVSGTIYNEQFF
NA	NA	TRBJ1-2	TRBV30	TGTGCCTGGAAGCGCGACCCCGGAGGGAACTATGGCTACACCTTC	CAWKRDPGGNYGYTF
NA	once	TRBJ2-7	TRBV29-1	TGCAGCGTTGAAGGGTCGGGGAACGAGCAGTACTTC	CSVEGSGNEQYF
NA	NA	TRBJ2-3	TRBV18	TGTGCCAGCTCATCCTCGGACCTCAACCGGGGAGTTACGCAGTATTTT	CASSSSDLNRGVTQYF
NA	NA	TRBJ1-1	TRBV2	TGTGCCAGCAATGCGGACGGCACTGAAGCTTTCTTT	CASNADGTEAFF
TRBD1	NA	TRBJ1-6	TRBV28	TGTGCCAGCAGTTTCCTGCCAGGGGACAGGATTTCACCCCTCCACTTT	CASSFLPGDRISPLHF
NA	NA	TRBJ1-1	TRBV30	TGTGCCTGGAGTGTATCAAGGGCTGGTCTCTTT	CAWSVSRAGLF
TRBD1	few	TRBJ1-1	TRBV18	TGTGCCAGCTCAGCGACAGGGAATTCTGAAGCTTTCTTT	CASSATGNSEAFF
NA	few	TRBJ1-1	TRBV6-5	TGTGCCAGCAATGGATTTGGAAGGGCTGAAGCTTTCTTT	CASNGFGRAEAFF
NA	NA	TRBJ1-5	TRBV27	TGTGCCAGCAGTTTAGCGTACAATCAGCCCCAGCATTTT	CASSLAYNQPQHF
TRBD1	NA	TRBJ2-2	TRBV11-2	TGTGCCAGCAGCCCGGGGACAGGGCGCACCGGGGAGCTGTTTTTT	CASSPGTGRTGELFF
NA	NA	TRBJ2-7	TRBV19	TGTGCCAGTAGTAGCGTCCGGCAGGGTGGCGACGAGCAGTACTTC	CASSSVRQGGDEQYF
NA	NA	TRBJ2-2	TRBV19	TGTGCCAGTAGTATCTTTACTAGGGGGGCCGGGGAGCTGTTTTTT	CASSIFTRGAGELFF
NA	NA	TRBJ2-5	TRBV5-1	TGCGCCAGCAAGGGGGACTTTAAAGAGACCCAGTACTTC	CASKGDFKETQYF
NA	NA	TRBJ2-1	TRBV5-6	TGTGCCAGCAGCAAATTGGGACCTGGGGACAATGAGCAGTTCTTC	CASSKLGPGDNEQFF
NA	NA	TRBJ1-1	TRBV5-6	TGTGCCAGCAGCTTAATCAAGCTGGGTTGGACTGAAGCTTTCTTT	CASSLIKLGWTEAFF
NA	NA	TRBJ2-1	TRBV5-6	TGTGCCAGCAGCTTGGGATCTTACAATGAGCAGTTCTTC	CASSLGSYNEQFF
NA	NA	TRBJ1-1	TRBV6-1	TGTGCCAGCAGTGCTCGGGGTATGAACACTGAAGCTTTCTTT	CASSARGMNTEAFF
NA	NA	TRBJ1-6	TRBV2	TGTGCCAGCAGTATAGAGAGACCGCAAAATTCACCCCTCCACTTT	CASSIERPQNSPLHF